The 9 T cell receptor beta chains presented below share a single source sample, sequenced in a study of cytotoxic CD8 clonotypes in ibrutinib-treated CLL. Profiling relied on immunoSEQ multiplex PCR, and the TCRdb table lists in-frame clones only, not all of them. Of some 160,000 clones in the sample, roughly 77% were seen once. This material consisted of PBMCs, taken after 12 months of ibrutinib treatment. The receptors were sampled from a human donor with chronic lymphocytic leukemia.

The rearrangement uses TRBV30 and TRBJ2-6, with D hard to call. The length of the CDR3 is 14 residues. The V end was cut by 2 bases, the J end by 1 base, with 6 bases between. Per germline, CDR1 GTSNPN and CDR2 SVGIG (reference sequence). DNA for the CDR3: TGTGCCTGGAGTCCCGGGTCTGGGGCCAACGTCCTGACTTTC. Its translation is CAWSPGSGANVLTF.

CDR3 coding DNA: TGTGCCAGCAGTGCAGCGAACAGGGGTAGCTACGAGCAGTACTTC. Protein product: CASSAANRGSYEQYF. J is TRBJ2-7 and V is TRBV25-1; 7 bases line up with TRBD1. CDR1 and CDR2 (germline): MGHDK, SYGVNS. The V and J ends lost 4 bases and 3 bases, in that order; junction bases with no gene match: 9. This CDR3 is built from 15 residues.

This chain links TRBV21-1 with TRBJ1-6; TRBD1, the table's D call, was not compared with the DNA. TRBV21-1 is recorded as a pseudogene. This CDR3 region has 14 residues. In nucleotides, the CDR3 is TGTGCCAGCAGCAATCCAGGGGATAATTCACCCCTCCACTTT. Its translation is CASSNPGDNSPLHF.

This rearrangement joins TRBV7-3 to TRBJ2-3; 12 positions match TRBD1. CDR1 is SGHTA and CDR2 is FQGTGA in the germline V gene. The CDR3 totals 17 residues. After removal of 5 bases from V and 4 bases from J, the junction contained 10 bases not matched to a gene. CDR3 nucleotides: TGTGCCAGCAGCCGGGACAGGGGGCTAAGGCGCGCAGATACGCAGTATTTT. Encoded protein: CASSRDRGLRRADTQYF.

The chain carries TRBV11-1 and TRBJ2-7, with no clear D. This CDR3 contains 14 residues. V was trimmed by 2 bases and J by 2 bases, leaving 10 bases between them. Germline CDR1 is SGHAT and CDR2 is FQDESV (reference sequence). In DNA form, the CDR3 reads TGTGCCAGCAGCTTAAAAAGCTCTCCCTACGAGCAGTACTTC. Protein sequence: CASSLKSSPYEQYF.

The chain employs TRBV29-1 and TRBJ1-5; D is unclear. This CDR3 has 13 residues. With 4 bases removed from V and 1 base from J, the gap between germline ends came to 8 bases. Per the germline V gene, CDR1 is SQVTM and CDR2 is ANQGSEA. CDR3 amino acids: CSVGAGSNQPQHF. In DNA, the CDR3 is TGCAGCGTTGGGGCGGGGAGCAATCAGCCCCAGCATTTT.

V gene TRBV27 combines with J gene TRBJ2-1, with 8 bases identical to TRBD2. V lost 6 bases to trimming and J lost 2 bases; unmatched junction nucleotides: 9. Germline loops: CDR1 MNHEY, CDR2 SMNVEV (reference sequence). This CDR3 contains 16 residues. The CDR3 DNA reads as TGTGCCAGCAGCCCCCGGGGGGGGGCCACCTACAATGAGCAGTTCTTC. Protein: CASSPRGGATYNEQFF.

J is TRBJ2-3 and V is TRBV4-3, with 14 nucleotides matching TRBD2. The CDR3 runs 15 residues. Germline V CDR1 and CDR2: LGHNA, YSLEER. Trimming at V came to 6 bases and at J to 7 bases, leaving 6 bases not matched to a gene. The CDR3 sequence is CASSPTSGRANTQYF. CDR3 nucleotides: TGCGCCAGCAGTCCGACTAGCGGGAGGGCGAATACGCAGTATTTT.

The gene calls are TRBV4-1 and TRBJ2-5; 7 nucleotides line up with TRBD1. The CDR3 sequence is 15 residues long. Looked up from germline, CDR1 is MGHRA and CDR2 is YSYEKL. V lost 4 bases to trimming and J lost 1 base; unmatched junction nucleotides: 6. CDR3 DNA: TGCGCCAGCAGCCCTCAGACAGGGCCCCAAGAGACCCAGTACTTC. This sequence encodes CASSPQTGPQETQYF.